This T cell receptor beta chain was documented in a study of spatial heterogeneity in lung cancer. Study summary: Strong correlation linked TCR transcript counts in tumor regions to a T cell module score derived from matched bulk RNA-seq. Study results and limitations: The study found that expanded intratumoral alpha and beta TCR counts tracked tumor mutation counts. Nonsynonymous mutations, ubiquitous and regional, were tracked respectively by counts of ubiquitous and regional expanded TCRs. The authors estimated that about 7% of tumor T cells were covered for alpha chains and about 14% for beta chains.

Germline assignment: CDR1 DFQATT and CDR2 SNEGSKA (reference sequence). CDR3 length: 14 residues. Trimming stripped 6 bases from V and 1 base from J, with 16 bases between. The time point denotes: sample taken at primary tumor resection. This clonotype was seen ten or more times. The antigen is undetermined. Every TCR cDNA molecule bore its own unique molecular identifier. TCRdb independently ran MiXCR on the 5' RACE reads; one entry per CDR3 protein. The sample has some 16,000 distinct CDR3 sequences, approximately 6.2% seen once. This chain joins TRBV20-1 and TRBJ2-7; D remains unclear. Sample: lung tumor tissue, taken at surgery. The receptor comes from a female donor with early-stage non-small cell lung cancer. The CDR3 is CSARPGGRSYEQYF. In DNA form, the CDR3 reads TGCAGTGCCCGGCCGGGTGGACGGTCCTACGAGCAGTACTTC.